The 3 T cell receptor beta chains presented below share a single source sample, sequenced in a study of T cells in Graves' hyperthyroidism and ophthalmopathy. Using RNA transcripts as the source, TCR beta CDR3 regions were amplified. First-round RT-PCR of the TCR CDR3 relied on the HTBI primer set. Via MiXCR, TCRdb re-called the multiplex PCR reads, giving one row per CDR3 protein. The repertoire holds roughly 240,000 distinct CDR3 sequences, with approximately 25% as singletons. Input material: blood. Receptor source: a woman aged 35 to 49 with Graves' ophthalmopathy.

The sample holds many counts of this clonotype. This chain joins TRBV11-2 and TRBJ1-2; 8 bases fit TRBD1. Trimming at V came to 4 bases and at J to 6 bases, leaving 10 bases not matched to a gene. CDR1 is SGHAT and CDR2 is FQNNGV in the germline V gene. The CDR3 has 15 residues. The CDR3 region is CASSSAGRGLNGYTF. The CDR3 coding sequence is TGTGCCAGCAGCTCTGCAGGCAGGGGGCTAAATGGCTACACCTTC.

This clonotype was seen at least ten times. This chain connects TRBV29-1 to TRBJ2-7; no firm D call. The germline V and J ends were trimmed by 1 base and 4 bases, with 5 bases remaining between them. This CDR3 spans 11 amino acids. The germline gives CDR1 SQVTM, CDR2 ANQGSEA. The CDR3 bases are TGCAGCGTTGAAGTGGGGTACGAGCAGTACTTC. Translating gives CSVEVGYEQYF.

The V gene is TRBV25-1, the J gene TRBJ2-7, with 12 nucleotides matching TRBD2. Germline trimming cut 2 bases from V and 12 bases from J; bases unmatched to any gene: 11. The CDR3 runs 15 residues. Per the germline V gene, CDR1 is MGHDK and CDR2 is SYGVNS. CDR3 sequence: CASSEDRLAGVGRYF. CDR3 DNA: TGTGCCAGCAGTGAAGATCGACTAGCGGGAGTAGGTCGGTACTTC.